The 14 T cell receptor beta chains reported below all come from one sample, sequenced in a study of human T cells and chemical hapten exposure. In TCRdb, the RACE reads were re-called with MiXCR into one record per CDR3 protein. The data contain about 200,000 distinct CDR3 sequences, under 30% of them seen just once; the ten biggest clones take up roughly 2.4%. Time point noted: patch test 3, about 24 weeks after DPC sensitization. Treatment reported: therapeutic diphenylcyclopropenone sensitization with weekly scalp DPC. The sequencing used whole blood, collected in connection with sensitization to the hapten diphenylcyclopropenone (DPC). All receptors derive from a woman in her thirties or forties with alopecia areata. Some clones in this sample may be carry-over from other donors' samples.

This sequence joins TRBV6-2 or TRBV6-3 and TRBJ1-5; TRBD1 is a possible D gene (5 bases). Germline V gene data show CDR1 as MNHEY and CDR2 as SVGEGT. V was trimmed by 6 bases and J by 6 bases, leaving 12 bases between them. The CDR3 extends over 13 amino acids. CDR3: CASRLVRVQPQHF. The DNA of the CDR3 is TGTGCCAGCAGACTTGTCAGGGTTCAGCCCCAGCATTTT.

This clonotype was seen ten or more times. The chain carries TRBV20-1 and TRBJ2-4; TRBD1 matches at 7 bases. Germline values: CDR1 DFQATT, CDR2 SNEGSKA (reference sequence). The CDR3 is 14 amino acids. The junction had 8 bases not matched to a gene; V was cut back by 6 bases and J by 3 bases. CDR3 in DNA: TGCAGTGCCAGGGGGTTGGAAGGCAAAAACATTCAGTACTTC. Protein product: CSARGLEGKNIQYF.

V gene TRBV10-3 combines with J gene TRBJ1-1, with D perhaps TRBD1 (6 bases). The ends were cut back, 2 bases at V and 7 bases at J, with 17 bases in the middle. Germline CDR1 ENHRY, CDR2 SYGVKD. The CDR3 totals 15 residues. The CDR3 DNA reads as TGTGCCATCAGTGAGATCTCCGGGACAAACGATGAAGCTTTCTTT. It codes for CAISEISGTNDEAFF.

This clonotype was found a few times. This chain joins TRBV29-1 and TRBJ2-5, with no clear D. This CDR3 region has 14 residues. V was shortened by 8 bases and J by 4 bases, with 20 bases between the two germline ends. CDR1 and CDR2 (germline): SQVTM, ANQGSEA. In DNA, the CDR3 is TGCAGCCTCGGTCGGACGGGCCCCGGAGAGACCCAGTACTTC. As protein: CSLGRTGPGETQYF.

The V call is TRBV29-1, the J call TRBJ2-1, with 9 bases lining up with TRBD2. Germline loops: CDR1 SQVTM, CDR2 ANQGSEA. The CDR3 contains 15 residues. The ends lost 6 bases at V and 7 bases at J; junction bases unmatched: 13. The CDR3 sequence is CSVAPDSGSMNEQFF. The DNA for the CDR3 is TGCAGCGTAGCCCCGGATAGCGGGAGTATGAATGAGCAGTTCTTC.

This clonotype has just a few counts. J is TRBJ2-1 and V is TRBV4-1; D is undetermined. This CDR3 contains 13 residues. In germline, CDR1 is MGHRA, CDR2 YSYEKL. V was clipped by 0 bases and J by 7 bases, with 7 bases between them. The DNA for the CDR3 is TGCGCCAGCAGCCAAGACGAAGGAAATGAGCAGTTCTTC. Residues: CASSQDEGNEQFF.

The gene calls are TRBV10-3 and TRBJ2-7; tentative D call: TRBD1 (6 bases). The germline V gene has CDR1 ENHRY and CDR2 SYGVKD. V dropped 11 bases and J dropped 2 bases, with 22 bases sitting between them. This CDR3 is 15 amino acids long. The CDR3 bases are TGTGCCTCCGGACTGGGCGGCCAGGGGACCTACGAGCAGTACTTC. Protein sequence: CASGLGGQGTYEQYF.

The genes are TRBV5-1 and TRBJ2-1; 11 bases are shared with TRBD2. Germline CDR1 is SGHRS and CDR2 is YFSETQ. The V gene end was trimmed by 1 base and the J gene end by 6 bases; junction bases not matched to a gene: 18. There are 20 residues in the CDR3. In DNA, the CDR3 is TGCGCCAGCAGCTTGCTCCCCATGGGCTCCCTAGCGGGAGGTTTCAATGAGCAGTTCTTC. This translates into CASSLLPMGSLAGGFNEQFF.

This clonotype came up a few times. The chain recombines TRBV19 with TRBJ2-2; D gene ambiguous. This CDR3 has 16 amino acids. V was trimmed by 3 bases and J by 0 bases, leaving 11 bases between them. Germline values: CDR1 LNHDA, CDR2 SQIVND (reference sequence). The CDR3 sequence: CASSILDTANTGELFF. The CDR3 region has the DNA TGTGCCAGTAGTATTCTTGACACCGCGAACACCGGGGAGCTGTTTTTT.

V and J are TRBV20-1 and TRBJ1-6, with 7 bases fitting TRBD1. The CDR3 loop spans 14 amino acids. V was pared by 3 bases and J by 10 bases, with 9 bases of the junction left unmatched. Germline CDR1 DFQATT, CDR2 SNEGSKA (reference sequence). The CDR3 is CSASHNRGGSPLHF. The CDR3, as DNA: TGCAGTGCTAGCCACAACAGGGGAGGCTCACCCCTCCACTTT.

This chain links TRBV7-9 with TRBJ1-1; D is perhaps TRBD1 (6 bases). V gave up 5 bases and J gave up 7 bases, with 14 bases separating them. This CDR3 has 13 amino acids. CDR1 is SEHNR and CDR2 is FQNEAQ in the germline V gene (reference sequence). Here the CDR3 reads CASSPPTGLEAFF. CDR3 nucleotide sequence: TGTGCCAGCAGCCCTCCGACAGGTCTTGAAGCTTTCTTT.

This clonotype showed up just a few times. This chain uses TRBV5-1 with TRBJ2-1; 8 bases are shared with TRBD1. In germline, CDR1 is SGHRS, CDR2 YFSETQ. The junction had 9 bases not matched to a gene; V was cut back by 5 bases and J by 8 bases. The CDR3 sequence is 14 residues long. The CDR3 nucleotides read TGCGCCAGCAGTGGAGGACAGGGATGGGATGAGCAGTTCTTC. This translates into CASSGGQGWDEQFF.

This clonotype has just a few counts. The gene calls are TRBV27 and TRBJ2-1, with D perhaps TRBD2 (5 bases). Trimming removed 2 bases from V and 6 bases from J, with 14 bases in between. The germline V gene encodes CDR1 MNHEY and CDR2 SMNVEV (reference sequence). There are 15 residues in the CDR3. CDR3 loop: CASSLASPNSNEQFF. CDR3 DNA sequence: TGTGCCAGCAGTTTAGCTAGCCCAAATTCCAATGAGCAGTTCTTC.

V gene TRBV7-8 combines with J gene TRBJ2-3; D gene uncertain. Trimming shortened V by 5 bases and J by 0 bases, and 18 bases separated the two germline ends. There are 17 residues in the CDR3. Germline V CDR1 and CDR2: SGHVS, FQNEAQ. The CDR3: CASSKGERKPSTDTQYF. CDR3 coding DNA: TGTGCCAGCAGCAAAGGAGAGCGCAAGCCTAGCACAGATACGCAGTATTTT. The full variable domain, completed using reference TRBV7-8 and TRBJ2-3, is GAGVSQSPRYKVAKRGQDVALRCDPISGHVSLFWYQQALGQGPEFLTYFQNEAQLDKSGLPSDRFFAERPEGSVSTLKIQRTQQEDSAVYLCASSKGERKPSTDTQYFGPGTRLTVL.